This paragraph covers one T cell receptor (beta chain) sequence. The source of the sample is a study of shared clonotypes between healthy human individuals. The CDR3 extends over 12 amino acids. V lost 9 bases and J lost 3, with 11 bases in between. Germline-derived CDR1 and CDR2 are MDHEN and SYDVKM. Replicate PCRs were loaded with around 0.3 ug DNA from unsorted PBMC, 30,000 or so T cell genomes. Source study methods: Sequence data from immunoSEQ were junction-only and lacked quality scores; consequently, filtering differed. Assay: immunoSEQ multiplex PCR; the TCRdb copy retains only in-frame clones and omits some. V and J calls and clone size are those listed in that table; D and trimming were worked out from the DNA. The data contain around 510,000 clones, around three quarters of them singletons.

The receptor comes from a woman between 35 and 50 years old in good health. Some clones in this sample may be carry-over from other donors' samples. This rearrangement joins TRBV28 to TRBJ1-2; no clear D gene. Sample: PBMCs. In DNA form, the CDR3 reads TGTGCCAGTGTAACAGCTTACTATGGCTACACCTTC. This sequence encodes CASVTAYYGYTF.